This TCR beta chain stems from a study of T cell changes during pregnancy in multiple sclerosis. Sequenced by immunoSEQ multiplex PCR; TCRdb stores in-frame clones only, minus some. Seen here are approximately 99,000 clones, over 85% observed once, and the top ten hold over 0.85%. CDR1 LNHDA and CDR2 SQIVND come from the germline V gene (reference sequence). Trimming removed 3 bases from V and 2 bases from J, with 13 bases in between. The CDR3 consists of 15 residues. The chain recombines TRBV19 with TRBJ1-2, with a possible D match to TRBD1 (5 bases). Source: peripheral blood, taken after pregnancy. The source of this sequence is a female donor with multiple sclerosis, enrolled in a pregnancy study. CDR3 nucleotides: TGTGCCAGTAGTATGGAGGGGTGGGAAAACTATGGCTACACCTTC. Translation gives CASSMEGWENYGYTF.